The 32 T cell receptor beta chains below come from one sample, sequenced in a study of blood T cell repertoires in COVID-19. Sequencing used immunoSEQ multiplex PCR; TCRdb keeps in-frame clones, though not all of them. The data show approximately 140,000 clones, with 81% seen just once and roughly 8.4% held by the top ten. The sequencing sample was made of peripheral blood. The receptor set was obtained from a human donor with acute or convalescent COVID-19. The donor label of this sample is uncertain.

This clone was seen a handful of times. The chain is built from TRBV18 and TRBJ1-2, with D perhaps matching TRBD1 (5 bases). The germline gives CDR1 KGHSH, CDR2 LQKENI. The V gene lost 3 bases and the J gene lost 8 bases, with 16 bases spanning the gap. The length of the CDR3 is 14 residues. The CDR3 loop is CASSPDSSLRGYTF. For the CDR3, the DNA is TGTGCCAGCTCACCCGACAGCTCCCTTAGGGGCTACACCTTC.

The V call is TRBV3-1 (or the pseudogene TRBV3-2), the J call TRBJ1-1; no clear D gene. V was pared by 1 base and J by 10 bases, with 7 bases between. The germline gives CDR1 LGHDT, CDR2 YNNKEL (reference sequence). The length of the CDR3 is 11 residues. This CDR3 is CASSQGPSAFF. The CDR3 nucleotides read TGTGCCAGCAGCCAAGGGCCCTCAGCTTTCTTT.

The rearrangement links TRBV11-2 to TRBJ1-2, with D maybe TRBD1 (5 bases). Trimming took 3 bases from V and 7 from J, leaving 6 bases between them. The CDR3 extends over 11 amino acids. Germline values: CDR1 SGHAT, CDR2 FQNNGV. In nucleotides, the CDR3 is TGTGCCAGCAGCTTGGGGGGTGGCTACACCTTC. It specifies CASSLGGGYTF.

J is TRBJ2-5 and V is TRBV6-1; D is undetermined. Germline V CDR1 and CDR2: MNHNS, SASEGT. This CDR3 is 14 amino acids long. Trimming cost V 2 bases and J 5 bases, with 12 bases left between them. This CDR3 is CASSEMGTGETQYF. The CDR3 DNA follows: TGTGCCAGCAGTGAAATGGGTACCGGGGAGACCCAGTACTTC.

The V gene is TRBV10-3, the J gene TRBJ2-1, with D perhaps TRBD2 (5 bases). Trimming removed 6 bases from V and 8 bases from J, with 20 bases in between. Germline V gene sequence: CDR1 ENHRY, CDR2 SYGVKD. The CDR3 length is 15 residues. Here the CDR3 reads CAISGAGSSLHEQFF. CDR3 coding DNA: TGTGCCATCAGCGGCGCGGGTAGCAGCCTTCATGAGCAGTTCTTC.

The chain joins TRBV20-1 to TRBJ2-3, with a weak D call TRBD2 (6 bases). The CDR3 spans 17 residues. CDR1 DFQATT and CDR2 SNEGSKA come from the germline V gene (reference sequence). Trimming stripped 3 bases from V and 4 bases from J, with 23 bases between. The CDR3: CSASQPPRGTGPDTQYF. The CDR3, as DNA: TGCAGTGCTAGTCAACCTCCCCGGGGGACGGGCCCAGATACGCAGTATTTT.

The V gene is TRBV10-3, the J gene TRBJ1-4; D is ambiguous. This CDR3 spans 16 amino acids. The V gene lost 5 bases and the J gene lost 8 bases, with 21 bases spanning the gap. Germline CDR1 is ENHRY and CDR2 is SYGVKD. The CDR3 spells CAISSAREHGREKLFF. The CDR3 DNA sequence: TGTGCCATCAGTTCTGCCCGGGAGCACGGTCGGGAAAAACTGTTTTTT.

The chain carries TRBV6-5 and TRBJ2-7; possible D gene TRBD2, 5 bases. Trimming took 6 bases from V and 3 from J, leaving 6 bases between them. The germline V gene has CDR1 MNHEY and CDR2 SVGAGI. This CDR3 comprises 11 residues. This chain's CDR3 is CASSDYYEQYV. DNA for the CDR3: TGTGCCAGCAGCGACTACTACGAGCAGTACGTC.

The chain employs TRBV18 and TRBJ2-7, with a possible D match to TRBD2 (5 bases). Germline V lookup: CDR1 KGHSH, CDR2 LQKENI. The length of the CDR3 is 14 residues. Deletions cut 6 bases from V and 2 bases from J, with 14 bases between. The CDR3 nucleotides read TGTGCCAGCTCTCTCCGAGGAGGAACCTACGAGCAGTACGTC. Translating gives CASSLRGGTYEQYV.

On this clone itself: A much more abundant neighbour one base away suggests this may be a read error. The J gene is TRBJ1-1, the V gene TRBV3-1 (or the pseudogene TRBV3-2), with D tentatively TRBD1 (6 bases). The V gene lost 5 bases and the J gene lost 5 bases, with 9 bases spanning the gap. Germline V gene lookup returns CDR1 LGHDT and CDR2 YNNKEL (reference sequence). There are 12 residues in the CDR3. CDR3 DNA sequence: TGTGCCAGCAGCAGGGGGGGGACTGAAGCTTTCTTT. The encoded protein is CASSRGGTEAFF.

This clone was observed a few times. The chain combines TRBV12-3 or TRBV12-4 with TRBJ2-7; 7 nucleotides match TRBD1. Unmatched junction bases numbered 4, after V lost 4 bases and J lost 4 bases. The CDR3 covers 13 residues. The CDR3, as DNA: TGTGCCAGCAGTTCGACAGGGCGGTACGAGCAGTACTTC. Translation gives CASSSTGRYEQYF.

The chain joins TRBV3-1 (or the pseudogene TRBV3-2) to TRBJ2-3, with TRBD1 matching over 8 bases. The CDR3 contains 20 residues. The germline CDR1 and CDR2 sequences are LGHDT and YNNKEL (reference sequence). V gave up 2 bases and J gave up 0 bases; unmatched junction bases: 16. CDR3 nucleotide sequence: TGTGCCAGCAGCCAACGACTAGAACAGGGGGGTCCTCTTAGCACAGATACGCAGTATTTT. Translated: CASSQRLEQGGPLSTDTQYF.

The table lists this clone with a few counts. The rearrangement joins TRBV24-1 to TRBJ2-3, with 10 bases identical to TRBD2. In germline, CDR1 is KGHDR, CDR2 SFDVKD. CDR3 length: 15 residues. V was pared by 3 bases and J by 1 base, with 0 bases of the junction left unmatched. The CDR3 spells CATSDGTSGTDTQYF. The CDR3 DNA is TGTGCCACCAGTGATGGGACTAGCGGCACAGATACGCAGTATTTT.

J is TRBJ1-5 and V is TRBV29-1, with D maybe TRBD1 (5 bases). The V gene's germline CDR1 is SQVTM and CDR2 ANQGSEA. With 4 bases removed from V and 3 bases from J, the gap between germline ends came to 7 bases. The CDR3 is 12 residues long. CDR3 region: CSVVGLNQPQHF. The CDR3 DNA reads TGCAGCGTTGTGGGACTCAATCAGCCCCAGCATTTT.

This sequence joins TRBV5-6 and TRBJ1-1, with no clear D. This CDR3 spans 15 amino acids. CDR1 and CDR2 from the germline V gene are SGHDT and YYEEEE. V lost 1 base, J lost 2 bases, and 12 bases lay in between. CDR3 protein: CASSLYETPNTEAFF. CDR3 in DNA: TGTGCCAGCAGCTTGTACGAGACACCCAACACTGAAGCTTTCTTT.

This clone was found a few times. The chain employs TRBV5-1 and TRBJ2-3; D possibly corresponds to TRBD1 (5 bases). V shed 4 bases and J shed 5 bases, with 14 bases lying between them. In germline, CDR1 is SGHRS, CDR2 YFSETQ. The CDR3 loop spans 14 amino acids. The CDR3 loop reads CASSTQGRGDTQYF. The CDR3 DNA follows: TGCGCCAGCAGCACCCAAGGAAGGGGAGATACGCAGTATTTT.

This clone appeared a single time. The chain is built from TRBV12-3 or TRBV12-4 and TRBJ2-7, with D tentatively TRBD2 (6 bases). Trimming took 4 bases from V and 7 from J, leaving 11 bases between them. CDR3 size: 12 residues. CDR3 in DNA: TGTGCCAGCAGTTGGGACTCCTTTGAGCAGTACTTC. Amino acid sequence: CASSWDSFEQYF.

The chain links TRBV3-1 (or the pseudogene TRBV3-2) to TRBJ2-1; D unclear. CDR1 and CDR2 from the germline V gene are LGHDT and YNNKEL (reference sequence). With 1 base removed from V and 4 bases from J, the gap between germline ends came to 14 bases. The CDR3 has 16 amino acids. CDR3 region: CASSQVGGPLYNEQFF. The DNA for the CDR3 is TGTGCCAGCAGCCAAGTCGGCGGTCCGCTATACAATGAGCAGTTCTTC.

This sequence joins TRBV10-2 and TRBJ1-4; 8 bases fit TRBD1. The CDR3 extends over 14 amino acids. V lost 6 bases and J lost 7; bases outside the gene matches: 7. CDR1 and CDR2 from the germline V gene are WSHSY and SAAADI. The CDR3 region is CASRTGGSSEKLFF. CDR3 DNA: TGCGCCAGCAGAACAGGGGGAAGTAGTGAAAAACTGTTTTTT.

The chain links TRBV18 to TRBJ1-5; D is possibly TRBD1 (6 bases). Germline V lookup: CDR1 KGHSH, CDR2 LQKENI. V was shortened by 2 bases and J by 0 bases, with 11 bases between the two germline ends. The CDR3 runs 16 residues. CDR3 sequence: CASSPASGDSNQPQHF. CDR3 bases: TGTGCCAGCTCACCAGCGTCAGGGGATAGCAATCAGCCCCAGCATTTT.

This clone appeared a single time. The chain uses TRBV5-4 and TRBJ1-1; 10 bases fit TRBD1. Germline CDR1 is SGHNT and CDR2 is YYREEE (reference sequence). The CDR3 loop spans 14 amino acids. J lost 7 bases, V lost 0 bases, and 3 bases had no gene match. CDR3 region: CASSLGDRGFEAFF. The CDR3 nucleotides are TGTGCCAGCAGCTTGGGGGACAGGGGTTTTGAAGCTTTCTTT.

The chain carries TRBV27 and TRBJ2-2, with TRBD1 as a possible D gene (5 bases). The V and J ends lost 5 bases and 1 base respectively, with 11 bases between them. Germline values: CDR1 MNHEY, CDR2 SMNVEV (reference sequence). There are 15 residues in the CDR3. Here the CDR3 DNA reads TGTGCCAGCAGTCCGTGGACAAAGAACACCGGGGAGCTGTTTTTT. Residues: CASSPWTKNTGELFF.

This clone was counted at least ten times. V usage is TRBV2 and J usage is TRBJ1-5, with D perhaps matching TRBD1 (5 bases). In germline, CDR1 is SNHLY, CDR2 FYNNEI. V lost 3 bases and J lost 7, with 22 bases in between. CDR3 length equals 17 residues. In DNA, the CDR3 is TGTGCCAGCAGTGAGCCTGCTTCAGCAGGGAATATCCAGCCCCAGCATTTT. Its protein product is CASSEPASAGNIQPQHF. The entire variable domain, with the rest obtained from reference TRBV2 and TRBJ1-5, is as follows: EPEVTQTPSHQVTQMGQEVILRCVPISNHLYFYWYRQILGQKVEFLVSFYNNEISEKSEIFDDQFSVERPDGSNFTLKIRSTKLEDSAMYFCASSEPASAGNIQPQHFGDGTRLSIL.

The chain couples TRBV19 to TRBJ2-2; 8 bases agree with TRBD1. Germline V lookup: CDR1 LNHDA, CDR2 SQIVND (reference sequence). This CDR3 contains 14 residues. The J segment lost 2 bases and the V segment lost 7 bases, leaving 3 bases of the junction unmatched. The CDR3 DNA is TGTGCCAGTACTGACAGGGGAAACACCGGGGAGCTGTTTTTT. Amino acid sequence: CASTDRGNTGELFF.

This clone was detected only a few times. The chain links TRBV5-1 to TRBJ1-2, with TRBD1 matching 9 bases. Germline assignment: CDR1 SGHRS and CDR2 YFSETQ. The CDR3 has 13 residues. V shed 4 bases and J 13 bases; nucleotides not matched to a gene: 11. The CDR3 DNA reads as TGCGCCAGCAGCCCCGGGGGGACAGGGCATACCACCTTC. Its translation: CASSPGGTGHTTF.

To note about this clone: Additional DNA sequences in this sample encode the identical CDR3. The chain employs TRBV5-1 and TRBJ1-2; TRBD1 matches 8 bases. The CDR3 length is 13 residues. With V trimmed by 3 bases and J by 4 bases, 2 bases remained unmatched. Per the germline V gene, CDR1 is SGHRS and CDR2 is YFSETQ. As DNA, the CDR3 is TGCGCCAGCAGCTCAGGGGGCGGCTATGGCTACACCTTC. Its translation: CASSSGGGYGYTF.

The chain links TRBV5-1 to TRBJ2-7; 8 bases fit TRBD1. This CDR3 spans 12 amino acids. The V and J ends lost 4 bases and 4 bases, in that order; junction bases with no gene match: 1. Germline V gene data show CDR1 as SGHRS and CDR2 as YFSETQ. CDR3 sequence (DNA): TGCGCCAGCAGCCGGACAGGGTACGAGCAGTACTTC. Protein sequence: CASSRTGYEQYF.

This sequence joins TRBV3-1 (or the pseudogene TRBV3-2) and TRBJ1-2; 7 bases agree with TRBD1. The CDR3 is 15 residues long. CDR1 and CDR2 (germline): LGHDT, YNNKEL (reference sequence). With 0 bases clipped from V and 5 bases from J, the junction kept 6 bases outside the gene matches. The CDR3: CASSQDRPGGYGYTF. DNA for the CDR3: TGTGCCAGCAGCCAAGATCGTCCAGGGGGGTATGGCTACACCTTC.

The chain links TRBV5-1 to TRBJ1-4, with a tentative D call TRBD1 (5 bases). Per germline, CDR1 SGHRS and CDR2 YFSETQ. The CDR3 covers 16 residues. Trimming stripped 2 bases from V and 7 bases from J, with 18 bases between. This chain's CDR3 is CASSLGEGAPSEKLFF. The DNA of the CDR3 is TGCGCCAGCAGCTTAGGGGAGGGAGCGCCGAGTGAAAAACTGTTTTTT.

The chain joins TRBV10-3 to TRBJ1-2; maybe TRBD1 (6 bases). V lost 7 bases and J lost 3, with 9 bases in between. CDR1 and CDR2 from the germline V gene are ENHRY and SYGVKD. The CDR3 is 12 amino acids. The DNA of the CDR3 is TGTGCCATCACACAGGGAGACTATGGCTACACCTTC. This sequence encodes CAITQGDYGYTF.

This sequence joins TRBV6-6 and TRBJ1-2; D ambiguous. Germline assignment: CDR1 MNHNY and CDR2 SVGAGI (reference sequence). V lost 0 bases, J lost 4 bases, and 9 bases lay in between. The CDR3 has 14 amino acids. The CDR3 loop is CASSYSDAAYGYTF. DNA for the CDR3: TGTGCCAGCAGTTACTCAGACGCGGCCTATGGCTACACCTTC.

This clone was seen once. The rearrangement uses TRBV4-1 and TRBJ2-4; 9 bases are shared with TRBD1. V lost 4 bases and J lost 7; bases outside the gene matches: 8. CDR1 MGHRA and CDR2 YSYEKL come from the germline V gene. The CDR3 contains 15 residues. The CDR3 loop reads CASSRSGTGLNIQYF. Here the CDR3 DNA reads TGCGCCAGCAGCCGTTCCGGGACAGGGTTGAACATTCAGTACTTC.